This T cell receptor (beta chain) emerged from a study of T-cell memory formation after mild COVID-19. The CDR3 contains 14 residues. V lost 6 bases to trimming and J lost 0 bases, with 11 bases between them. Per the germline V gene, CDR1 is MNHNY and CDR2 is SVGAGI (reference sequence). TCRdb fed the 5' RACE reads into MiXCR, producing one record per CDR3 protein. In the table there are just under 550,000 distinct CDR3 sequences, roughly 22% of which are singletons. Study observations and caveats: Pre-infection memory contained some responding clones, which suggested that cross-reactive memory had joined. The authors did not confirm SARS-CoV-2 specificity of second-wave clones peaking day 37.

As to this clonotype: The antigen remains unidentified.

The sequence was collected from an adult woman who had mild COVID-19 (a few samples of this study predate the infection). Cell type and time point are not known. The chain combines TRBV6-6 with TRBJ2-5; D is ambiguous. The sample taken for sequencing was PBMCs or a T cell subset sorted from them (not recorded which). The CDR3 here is CASRGSPYQETQYF. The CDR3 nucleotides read TGTGCCAGCAGGGGATCTCCGTACCAAGAGACCCAGTACTTC.